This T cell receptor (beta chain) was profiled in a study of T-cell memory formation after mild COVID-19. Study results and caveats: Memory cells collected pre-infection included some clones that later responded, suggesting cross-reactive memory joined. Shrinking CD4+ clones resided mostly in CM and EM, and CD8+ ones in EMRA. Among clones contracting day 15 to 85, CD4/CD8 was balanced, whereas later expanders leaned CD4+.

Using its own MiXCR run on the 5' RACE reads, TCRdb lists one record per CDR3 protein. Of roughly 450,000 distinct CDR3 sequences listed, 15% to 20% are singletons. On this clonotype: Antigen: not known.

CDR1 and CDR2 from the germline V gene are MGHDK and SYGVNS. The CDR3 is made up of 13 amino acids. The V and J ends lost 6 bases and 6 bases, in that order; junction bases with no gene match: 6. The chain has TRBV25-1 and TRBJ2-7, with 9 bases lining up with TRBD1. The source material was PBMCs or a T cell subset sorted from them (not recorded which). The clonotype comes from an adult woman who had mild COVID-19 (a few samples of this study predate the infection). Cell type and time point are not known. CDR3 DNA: TGTGCCAGCAGCAGGACAGGGGCAGGCGAGCAGTACTTC. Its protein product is CASSRTGAGEQYF.